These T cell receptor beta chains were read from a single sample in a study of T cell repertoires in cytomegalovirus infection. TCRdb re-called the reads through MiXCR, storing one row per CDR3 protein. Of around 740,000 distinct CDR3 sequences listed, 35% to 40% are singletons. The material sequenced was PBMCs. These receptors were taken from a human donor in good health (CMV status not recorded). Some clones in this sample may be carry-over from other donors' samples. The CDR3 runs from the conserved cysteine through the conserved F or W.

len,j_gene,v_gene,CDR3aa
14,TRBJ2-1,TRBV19,CASSIDQLAGEQFF
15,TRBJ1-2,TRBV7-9,CASSSGTGLRGGYTF
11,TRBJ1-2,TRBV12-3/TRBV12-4,CASSSTAGSTF
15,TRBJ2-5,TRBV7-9,CASGPSRTGQGTQYF
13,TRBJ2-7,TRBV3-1,CASSQDNTYEQYF
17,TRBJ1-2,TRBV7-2,CASSLAPLIGEPYGYTF
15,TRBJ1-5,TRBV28,CACRGSGVGNQPQHF
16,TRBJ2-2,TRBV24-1,CATSEPQGEGTWELFF
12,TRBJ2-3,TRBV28,CASRWEDAAQYF
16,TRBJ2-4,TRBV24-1,CATSDRKQGLHDIQYF
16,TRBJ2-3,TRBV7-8,CASTLTGETSTDTQYF
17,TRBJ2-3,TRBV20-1,CSARDRFLAGGADTQYF